The 18 T cell receptor beta chains below all came from one sample that was sequenced in a study of blood T cell repertoires in COVID-19 (TCRdb year 2020). Library creation used the immunoSEQ multiplex PCR assay. Sourced from immuneACCESS, this table was stored by TCRdb with only in-frame sequences that have V and J called. A share of the clones is absent; for the studies checked, an unresolved V gene accounts for under half, and the remainder has no known explanation. This sample has under 450,000 clones in its table, and around 87% of those were observed once. Roughly 1.4% of the sample is in the top ten clones. The specimen sequenced was PBMCs or T cells enriched from blood (not recorded which). These receptors were collected from a man aged 30-40 years who had recovered from COVID-19.

In this sample, this clone turned up once. V gene TRBV19 combines with J gene TRBJ2-1; 7 nucleotides line up with TRBD2. V lost 8 bases, J lost 7 bases, and 11 bases stayed unmatched. The germline CDR1 and CDR2 sequences are LNHDA and SQIVND (reference sequence). This CDR3 comprises 14 residues. The CDR3 coding sequence is TGTGCCAGTTCCCGCGGGGGAGATGTGAATGAGCAGTTCTTC. Protein sequence: CASSRGGDVNEQFF.

The rearrangement links TRBV28 to TRBJ1-1; possibly TRBD1 for D (5 bases). V was shortened by 6 bases and J by 1 base, with 15 bases between the two germline ends. Germline lookup yields CDR1 MDHEN and CDR2 SYDVKM. CDR3 size: 15 residues. The CDR3 loop is CASRGGHSRNTEAFF. The CDR3, as DNA: TGTGCCAGCAGGGGAGGACACTCTAGGAACACTGAAGCTTTCTTT.

The chain couples TRBV5-1 to TRBJ2-3, with TRBD2 matching 12 bases. The germline gives CDR1 SGHRS, CDR2 YFSETQ. CDR3 length equals 15 residues. With 4 bases clipped from V and 4 bases from J, the junction kept 4 bases outside the gene matches. The CDR3 nucleotides read TGCGCCAGCAGCCAAAGACTAGCGGGGGCAGATACGCAGTATTTT. Its translation is CASSQRLAGADTQYF.

This chain connects TRBV28 to TRBJ1-4, with TRBD1 as a possible D gene (6 bases). The CDR3 has 14 residues. Trimming cost V 6 bases and J 8 bases, with 16 bases left between them. Germline V gives CDR1 MDHEN, CDR2 SYDVKM. This chain's CDR3 is CASSPQGIDEKLFF. The CDR3 DNA is TGTGCCAGCAGCCCTCAGGGGATTGACGAAAAACTGTTTTTT.

The chain has TRBV19 and TRBJ1-3, with 8 bases aligning to TRBD1. Germline V gene data show CDR1 as LNHDA and CDR2 as SQIVND (reference sequence). J gave up 2 bases and V 2 bases, and 11 bases lay outside the gene matches. This CDR3 has 18 amino acids. CDR3 amino acids: CASSITIGQGRAGNTIYF. CDR3 bases: TGTGCCAGTAGTATAACCATCGGACAGGGAAGGGCTGGAAACACCATATATTTT.

The sample holds a few counts of this clone. The rearrangement joins TRBV9 to TRBJ2-5; D is uncertain. Germline V gene data show CDR1 as SGDLS and CDR2 as YYNGEE. This CDR3 has 15 residues. Trimming cost V 0 bases and J 4 bases, with 13 bases left between them. CDR3 loop: CASSVGVSGRETQYF. DNA for the CDR3: TGTGCCAGCAGCGTAGGAGTCTCGGGTCGAGAGACCCAGTACTTC.

The CDR3 protein is CASSRGGVGDEQFF. The CDR3 DNA sequence: TGTGCCAGCAGCCGAGGCGGGGTAGGCGATGAGCAGTTCTTC. The chain is built from TRBV3-1 (or the pseudogene TRBV3-2) and TRBJ2-1; perhaps TRBD2 as D (6 bases). With 4 bases removed from V and 8 bases from J, the gap between germline ends came to 15 bases. The germline CDR1 and CDR2 sequences are LGHDT and YNNKEL (reference sequence). This CDR3 spans 14 amino acids.

The chain uses TRBV6-1 and TRBJ2-2; possibly TRBD1 for D (6 bases). Trimming removed 3 bases from V and 4 bases from J, with 9 bases in between. Germline values: CDR1 MNHNS, CDR2 SASEGT. The CDR3 covers 14 residues. The CDR3 bases are TGTGCCAGCAGTGACAGGGGACGCACCGGGGAGCTGTTTTTT. Its protein is CASSDRGRTGELFF.

This clone showed up just once. This chain joins TRBV6-1 and TRBJ1-2, with unresolved D. The ends were cut back, 0 bases at V and 4 bases at J, with 12 bases in the middle. The CDR3 loop spans 15 amino acids. Per germline, CDR1 MNHNS and CDR2 SASEGT. CDR3 DNA: TGTGCCAGCAGTGAAGCCTCGGCGGGTGGCTATGGCTACACCTTC. As protein: CASSEASAGGYGYTF.

Only one count was recorded for this clone. The chain is built from TRBV19 and TRBJ1-1, with 7 bases matching TRBD1. CDR1 is LNHDA and CDR2 is SQIVND in the germline V gene (reference sequence). The CDR3 runs to 15 residues. V trimming: 6 bases; J trimming: 1 base; junction bases outside the gene matches: 8. CDR3 nucleotides: TGTGCCAGTAGGACAGGGTTTAAACAGAACACTGAAGCTTTCTTT. Protein: CASRTGFKQNTEAFF. Together with reference TRBV19 and TRBJ1-1, the CDR3 gives the full variable domain: DGGITQSPKYLFRKEGQNVTLSCEQNLNHDAMYWYRQDPGQGLRLIYYSQIVNDFQKGDIAEGYSVSREKKESFPLTVTSAQKNPTAFYLCASRTGFKQNTEAFFGQGTRLTVV.

As for this clone: The same CDR3 arises from other DNA sequences in this sample as well. The rearrangement joins TRBV11-2 to TRBJ1-2; possibly TRBD1 for D (6 bases). The CDR3 contains 13 residues. V was shortened by 5 bases and J by 2 bases, with 9 bases between the two germline ends. Per the germline V gene, CDR1 is SGHAT and CDR2 is FQNNGV. The CDR3 DNA reads TGTGCCAGCAGCCCGGGACAAAACTATGGCTACACCTTC. Protein sequence: CASSPGQNYGYTF. Complete variable domain (other parts from reference TRBV11-2 and TRBJ1-2): EAGVAQSPRYKIIEKRQSVAFWCNPISGHATLYWYQQILGQGPKLLIQFQNNGVVDDSQLPKDRFSAERLKGVDSTLKIQPAKLEDSAVYLCASSPGQNYGYTFGSGTRLTVV.

The rearrangement links TRBV11-1 to TRBJ1-4; TRBD1 might be the D (5 bases). Trimming removed 5 bases at V and 3 bases at J, with 13 bases between. CDR1 is SGHAT, CDR2 FQDESV, per germline (reference sequence). This CDR3 spans 15 amino acids. The CDR3 DNA reads TGTGCCAGCAGCCCCCACCGGGGGTCTAATGAAAAACTGTTTTTT. This sequence encodes CASSPHRGSNEKLFF. Full variable domain (remainder filled in from reference TRBV11-1 and TRBJ1-4): EAEVAQSPRYKITEKSQAVAFWCDPISGHATLYWYRQILGQGPELLVQFQDESVVDDSQLPKDRFSAERLKGVDSTLKIQPAELGDSAMYLCASSPHRGSNEKLFFGSGTQLSVL.

This clone has just one count. The V and J genes are TRBV18 and TRBJ1-1, with TRBD1 matching over 7 bases. The CDR3 consists of 17 residues. CDR1 and CDR2 (germline): KGHSH, LQKENI. The V segment lost 1 base and the J segment 1 base; nucleotides outside the gene matches: 9. The CDR3 sequence: CASSPRIVGGENTEAFF. CDR3 coding DNA: TGTGCCAGCTCACCACGGATCGTAGGGGGCGAGAACACTGAAGCTTTCTTT.

This clone has only a few counts. The CDR3 loop is CASKVFGSSGNTIYF. DNA for the CDR3: TGTGCCAGCAAAGTTTTCGGGTCCTCTGGAAACACCATATATTTT. The genes are TRBV6-5 and TRBJ1-3; D not certain. The CDR3 loop spans 15 amino acids. CDR1 is MNHEY, CDR2 SVGAGI, per germline. Deletions cut 7 bases from V and 0 bases from J, with 13 bases between.

J is TRBJ1-3 and V is TRBV6-5; D unresolved. Germline V CDR1 and CDR2: MNHEY, SVGAGI. The CDR3 is 13 residues long. With 7 bases removed from V and 0 bases from J, the gap between germline ends came to 7 bases. The CDR3 DNA reads as TGTGCCAGCACAGGTTTCTCTGGAAACACCATATATTTT. Its translation: CASTGFSGNTIYF.

The sample holds one count of this clone. The V and J genes are TRBV19 and TRBJ1-4; TRBD1 is a possible D gene (6 bases). The germline V gene encodes CDR1 LNHDA and CDR2 SQIVND (reference sequence). Trimming cost V 10 bases and J 10 bases, with 28 bases left between them. The CDR3 covers 16 residues. CDR3 sequence: CATRWDPADEGGKLFF. CDR3 nucleotide sequence: TGTGCCACCCGGTGGGACCCAGCCGATGAAGGGGGAAAACTGTTTTTT.

This clone has just one count. This rearrangement joins TRBV7-9 to TRBJ2-7; TRBD1 agrees at 8 bases. Germline lookup yields CDR1 SEHNR and CDR2 FQNEAQ (reference sequence). V lost 4 bases and J lost 0; bases outside the gene matches: 5. The CDR3 loop spans 15 amino acids. CDR3 in amino acids: CASSSWTGSSYEQYF. In DNA, the CDR3 is TGTGCCAGCAGCTCCTGGACAGGGAGCTCCTACGAGCAGTACTTC.

The chain recombines TRBV13 with TRBJ2-7, with 9 bases that match TRBD1. Germline V gives CDR1 PRHDT, CDR2 FYEKMQ (reference sequence). The CDR3 totals 15 residues. The V gene end was trimmed by 3 bases and the J gene end by 2 bases; junction bases not matched to a gene: 5. The CDR3 nucleotides read TGTGCCAGCAGCTTTCCGGGACAGGGTCCCTACGAGCAGTACTTC. Translating gives CASSFPGQGPYEQYF.